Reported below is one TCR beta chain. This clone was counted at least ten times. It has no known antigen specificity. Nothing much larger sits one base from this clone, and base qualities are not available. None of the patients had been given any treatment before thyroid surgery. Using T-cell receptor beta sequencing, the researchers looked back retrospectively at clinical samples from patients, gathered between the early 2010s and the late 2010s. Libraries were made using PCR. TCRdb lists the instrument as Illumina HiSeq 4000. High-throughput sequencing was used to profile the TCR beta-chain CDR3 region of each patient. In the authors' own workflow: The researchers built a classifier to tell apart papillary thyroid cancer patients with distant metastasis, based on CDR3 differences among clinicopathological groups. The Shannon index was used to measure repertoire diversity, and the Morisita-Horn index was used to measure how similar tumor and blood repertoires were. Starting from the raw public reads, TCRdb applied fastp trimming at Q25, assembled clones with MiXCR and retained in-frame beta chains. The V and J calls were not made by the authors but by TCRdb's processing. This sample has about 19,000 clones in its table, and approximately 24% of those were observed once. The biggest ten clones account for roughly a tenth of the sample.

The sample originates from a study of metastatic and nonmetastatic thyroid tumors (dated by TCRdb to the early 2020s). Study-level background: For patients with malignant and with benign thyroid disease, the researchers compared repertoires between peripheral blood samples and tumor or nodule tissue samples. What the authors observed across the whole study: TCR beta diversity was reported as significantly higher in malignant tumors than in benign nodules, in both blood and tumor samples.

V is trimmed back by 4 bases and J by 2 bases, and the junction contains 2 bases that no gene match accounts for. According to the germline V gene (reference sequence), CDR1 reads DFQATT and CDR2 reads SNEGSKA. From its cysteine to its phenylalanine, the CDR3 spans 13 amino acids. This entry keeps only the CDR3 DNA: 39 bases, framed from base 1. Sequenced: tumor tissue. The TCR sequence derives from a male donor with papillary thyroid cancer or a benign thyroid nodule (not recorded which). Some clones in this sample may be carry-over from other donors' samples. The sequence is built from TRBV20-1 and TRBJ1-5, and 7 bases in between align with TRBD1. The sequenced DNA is TGCAGTGCTAACAGGGGAGGCAATCAGCCCCAGCATTTT. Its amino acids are CSANRGGNQPQHF.